The present TCR beta chain was sequenced within a study of immune heterogeneity within non-small cell lung tumors. About the study: Among the tumors, a few were squamous cell carcinomas, about 10 were non-squamous carcinomas and 1 was not otherwise specified.

Template was bulk tumor genomic DNA, approximately 560 ng per sample. Collection of several biopsies per primary tumor, spaced far apart, took place during surgery. The patients were newly diagnosed with non-small cell lung cancer, had not been treated, and had curative surgery. The donor pool consisted of newly diagnosed non-small cell lung cancer patients who were having surgery with curative intent. As regards this clonotype: Its antigen is not known.

Multiplex PCR amplified TCR beta CDR3 with 32 V and 13 J primers. A single record per CDR3 protein comes from TCRdb applying MiXCR to the multiplex PCR reads. This table has around 10,000 distinct CDR3 sequences, more than 25% appearing once. The CDR3 loop spans 15 amino acids. Germline CDR1 is SGHRS and CDR2 is YFSETQ. V was clipped by 1 base and J by 0 bases, with 7 bases between them. Study-wide results and limits: Largely different high-frequency T-cell receptor beta clonotypes were found between individual patients. Alongside site-unique high-frequency clones, identical dominant CDR3 beta clonotypes recurred across tumor sites within a patient.

The sequencing input was lung tumor tissue. The genes are TRBV5-1 and TRBJ2-2, with unresolved D. The receptor was derived from an older woman with non-small cell lung cancer. The CDR3 DNA reads TGCGCCAGCAGCTTGAAAGGGCCGAACACCGGGGAGCTGTTTTTT. It is translated as CASSLKGPNTGELFF.